This TCR beta chain emerged from a study of shared clonotypes between healthy human individuals (dated by TCRdb to the early 2020s). General notes on the study: A couple of women and three men aged 18 to 49 years were included in the cohort. For each donor, CD4 naive and CD4 memory were each given three plates, CD8 naive was given two plates, and CD8 memory was given one plate. To estimate repertoire size and how much clonotype sharing occurs between individuals, the study deeply sequenced the blood TCR repertoires of about five healthy adults. Libraries were prepared and TCR repertoires were sequenced by different laboratories using diverse techniques, in order to increase sequencing depth and limit assay-specific biases. Between about 0.94 and 8.9 billion PBMCs per donor were obtained by leukapheresis. Overall study results and their limits: Based on pairwise subsampling, the degree of clonotype sharing among donors was expected to be affected by sequencing depth. Clonotypes shared by all four sorted-subset donors showed higher generation probabilities than non-shared clonotypes. Estimated clonotype richness was generally larger for naive than for memory subsets. Across four donors, approximately 5% of naive CD4, approximately 3.6% of naive CD8, approximately 2.5% of memory CD4, and 0.4% of memory CD8 clonotypes were shared. Incomplete sequencing was indicated by rarefaction of sorted-subset datasets, despite the large sequencing depth. The small number of donors limited the genetic and exposure-history diversity represented. Sampling was limited to blood, and TCR repertoires in tissue likely differ from TCR repertoires in blood.

Using the deep immunoSEQ assay, multiplex PCR amplified TCR CDR3 regions from genomic DNA. Extracted genomic DNA from each cell subset was spread evenly across all wells of several immunoSEQ 96-well plates, with each plate serving as a replicate. For sorted subsets, about 200 ng genomic DNA, equal to tens of thousands of T cell genomes, was loaded into each replicate PCR. The purified libraries were quantified using a Qubit 3.0 fluorometer, sized with a Bioanalyzer 2100, and then quantified again using the KAPA Library Quantification kit. Every immunoSEQ 96-well plate was sequenced on a separate single-read 150-cycle Illumina NextSeq 550 flow cell. In the paper's pipeline: Because only junctional sequences without quality scores were contained in the immunoSEQ output, filtering matching that applied to full-length reads could not be performed. To assign V/J genes and CDR3, sequences were annotated against IMGT germline references using PyIR, a Python wrapper for IgBLAST v1.9. Reads were removed for weak V/J assignments (E-value above 1e-6), missing CDR3, stop codons, out-of-frame junctions, or ambiguous translated residues. A V3J clonotype was defined by an identical inferred V gene, J gene, and CDR3 amino acid sequence. To compute the percentage overlap between repertoires, the number of shared unique clonotypes was divided by the size of the smaller repertoire. Richness of each repertoire was evaluated using RTK rarefaction, the Chao1 estimator, and Recon v2.1 estimates of unobserved clonotypes. Generation probabilities were computed with OLGA for all TCRbeta clonotypes obtained by the gDNA method from four donors. TCRdb limited this immuneACCESS table to in-frame rearrangements with V and J called. A share of clones is missing; checked studies link under half to unresolved V genes, and the rest is unexplained. For V, J and clone size, that table is used; D and trimming come from the DNA. This sample lists about 2.5 million clones; 85% to 95% were detected once. The ten top clones hold approximately 0.41% of the sample.

The donors were healthy, HIV-negative adults with no recently reported acute infections or vaccinations. All donors were Caucasian adults living in Nashville, Tennessee, USA. CD4+ T cells were enriched by magnetic negative selection, after which naive cells were positively selected on CD45RA and the negative fraction was taken as the memory subset. After blood collection by leukapheresis, PBMCs were isolated using Ficoll-Histopaque density gradient centrifugation and then cryopreserved in the vapor phase of liquid nitrogen. Purity and quantity of every magnetically sorted T cell population were checked by analytical flow cytometry. Genomic DNA was isolated from each sorted fraction and quantified by UV absorbance on a Nanodrop 2000c. Of note for this clone: Its antigen has not been determined. No base quality values were provided; no much bigger clone lies one nucleotide off.

The CDR3 starts with the cysteine, ends with the phenylalanine, and has 17 residues. Only the CDR3 region is kept as DNA, spanning 51 bases read in frame from base 1. Reading the germline V gene gives CDR1 SGDLS and CDR2 YYNGEE. Trimming accounts for 2 bases at V and 5 bases at J, while the number of junction bases matched to no gene is 11. The sequence is built from TRBV9 and TRBJ2-1; 9 junctional bases match TRBD1. The source is a man younger than 35 in good health. Some clones in this sample may be carry-over from other donors' samples. Input material: naive CD4+ T cells from PBMCs. What the cell subset or site label conveys for this sample: CD45RA+ positively selected. The CDR3 sequence is CASSVALTGGIDNEQFF. The DNA sequence is given as TGTGCCAGCAGCGTCGCCCTCACAGGGGGCATAGACAATGAGCAGTTCTTC. Where the CDR3 stops, the reference TRBV9 and TRBJ2-1 genes take over; the full variable domain is DSGVTQTPKHLITATGQRVTLRCSPRSGDLSVYWYQQSLDQGLQFLIQYYNGEERAKGNILERFSAQQFPDLHSELNLSSLELGDSALYFCASSVALTGGIDNEQFFGPGTRLTVL.